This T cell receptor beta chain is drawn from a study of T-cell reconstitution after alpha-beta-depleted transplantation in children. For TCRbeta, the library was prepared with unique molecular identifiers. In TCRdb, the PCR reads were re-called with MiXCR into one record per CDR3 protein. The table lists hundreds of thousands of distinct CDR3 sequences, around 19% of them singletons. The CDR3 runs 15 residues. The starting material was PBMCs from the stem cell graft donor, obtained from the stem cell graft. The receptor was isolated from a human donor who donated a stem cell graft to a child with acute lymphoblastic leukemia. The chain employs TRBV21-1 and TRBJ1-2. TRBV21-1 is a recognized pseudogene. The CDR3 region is CASSKTIKGFYGYTF. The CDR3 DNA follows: TGTGCCAGCAGCAAAACGATAAAGGGTTTCTATGGCTACACCTTC.